Listed here is a single TCR beta chain. The antigen remains unidentified. This sample is part of a study of human T cells and chemical hapten exposure. About the research overall: Diphenylcyclopropenone, dosed weekly to the scalp, was given to patients throughout the roughly 24-week study. Patients, chiefly female, had alopecia areata, totalis or universalis. The variation in per-sample TCR yields arose mainly from small differences in pooled library volumes.

Germline loops: CDR1 SGHRS, CDR2 YFSETQ. V was pared by 4 bases and J by 2 bases, with 5 bases of the junction left unmatched. The CDR3 is made up of 15 amino acids. Findings of the study overall: Counts of expanded TCRs (at PT1) showed a positive correlation with patch test score.

As to time point: patch test 3, about 24 weeks after DPC sensitization. Sample treatment: therapeutic diphenylcyclopropenone sensitization with weekly scalp DPC. Using its own MiXCR run on the RACE reads, TCRdb lists one record per CDR3 protein. Among tens of thousands of distinct CDR3 sequences listed, around 10% were seen once. The chain couples TRBV5-1 to TRBJ2-7; 11 bases fit TRBD1. This specimen consisted of whole blood, obtained in connection with sensitization to the hapten diphenylcyclopropenone (DPC). This sequence was found in a woman in her forties or fifties with alopecia areata. Some clones in this sample may be carry-over from other donors' samples. DNA of the CDR3: TGCGCCAGCAGCCCGGGACAGGGGGACGCCTACGAGCAGTACTTC. Amino acids: CASSPGQGDAYEQYF.